The entry below gives a single T cell receptor beta chain sequence along with its context. The CDR3 runs 18 residues. V was clipped by 2 bases and J by 0 bases; unmatched bases: 11. Germline V lookup: CDR1 SGHRS, CDR2 YFSETQ. The sample comes from a study of blood T cell repertoires in COVID-19. As for the study in general: Nucleic acid was either cDNA or gDNA, and it came from T cells, B-cell-depleted T cells, or PBMCs.

This table comes from immunoSEQ multiplex PCR, and its TCRdb copy is limited to in-frame clones, with some not included. The sample contains about 300,000 clones, around 90% of which appear only once. The material sequenced was peripheral blood. The rearrangement uses TRBV5-1 and TRBJ2-1, with TRBD1 identical over 7 bases. The TCR comes from a woman in her forties or fifties with COVID-19, enrolled during active disease. The DNA of the CDR3 is TGCGCCAGCAGCTTTGGATACAGGGGAATCAGCTCCTACAATGAGCAGTTCTTC. Amino acids: CASSFGYRGISSYNEQFF.